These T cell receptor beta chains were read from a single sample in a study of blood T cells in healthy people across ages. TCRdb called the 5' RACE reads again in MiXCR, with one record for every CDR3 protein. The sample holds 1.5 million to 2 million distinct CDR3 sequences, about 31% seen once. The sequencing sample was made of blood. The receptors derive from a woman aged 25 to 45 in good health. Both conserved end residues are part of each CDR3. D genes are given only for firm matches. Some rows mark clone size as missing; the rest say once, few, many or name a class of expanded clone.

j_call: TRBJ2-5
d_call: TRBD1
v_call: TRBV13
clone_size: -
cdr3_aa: CVSSSRTGGAQETQYF
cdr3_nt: TGTGTCAGCAGCTCCCGGACAGGGGGGGCGCAAGAGACCCAGTACTTC

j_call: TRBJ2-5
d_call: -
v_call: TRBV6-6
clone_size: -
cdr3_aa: CASSSQILTQYF
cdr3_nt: TGTGCCAGCAGTTCCCAAATTCTCACCCAGTACTTC

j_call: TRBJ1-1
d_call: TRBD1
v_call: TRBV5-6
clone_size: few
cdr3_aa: CASSPDRVSSGEAFF
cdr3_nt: TGTGCCAGCAGCCCGGACAGGGTGTCTTCGGGTGAAGCTTTCTTT

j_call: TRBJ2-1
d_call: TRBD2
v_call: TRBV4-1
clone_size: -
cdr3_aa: CASTLGTSGTSFNDEQFF
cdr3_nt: TGCGCCAGCACCCTAGGGACTAGCGGGACCTCATTCAACGATGAGCAGTTCTTC

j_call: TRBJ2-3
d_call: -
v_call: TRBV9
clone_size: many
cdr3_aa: CASSVGPPSTDTQYF
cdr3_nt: TGTGCCAGCAGCGTAGGACCGCCAAGCACAGATACGCAGTATTTT

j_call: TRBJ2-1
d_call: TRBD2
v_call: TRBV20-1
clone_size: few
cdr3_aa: CSALPLAGDFNEQFF
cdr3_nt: TGCAGTGCTCTACCACTAGCGGGGGATTTCAATGAGCAGTTCTTC

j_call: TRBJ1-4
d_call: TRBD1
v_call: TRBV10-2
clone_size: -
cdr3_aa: CASKTTGTANEKLFF
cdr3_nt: TGCGCCAGCAAAACAACCGGGACAGCGAATGAAAAACTGTTTTTT

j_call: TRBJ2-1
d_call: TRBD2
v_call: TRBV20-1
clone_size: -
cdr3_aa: CSARDRLAAYNEQFF
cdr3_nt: TGCAGTGCTAGAGATCGCCTAGCGGCCTACAATGAGCAGTTCTTC

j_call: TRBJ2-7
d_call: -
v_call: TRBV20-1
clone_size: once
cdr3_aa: CSSSRATGEQYF
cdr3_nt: TGCAGCTCTAGTCGGGCTACGGGGGAGCAGTACTTC

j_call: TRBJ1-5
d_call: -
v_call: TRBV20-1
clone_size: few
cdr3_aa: CSATPGSPGSNQPQHF
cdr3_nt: TGCAGTGCTACCCCGGGATCGCCGGGTAGCAATCAGCCCCAGCATTTT

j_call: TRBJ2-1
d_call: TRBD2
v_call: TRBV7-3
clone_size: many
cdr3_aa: CASSSQGSGGSGSSYNEQFF
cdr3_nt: TGTGCCAGCAGCTCTCAAGGTAGTGGAGGTAGCGGGAGCTCCTACAATGAGCAGTTCTTC

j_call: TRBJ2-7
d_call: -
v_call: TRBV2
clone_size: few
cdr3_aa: CASSRDLPTGEQYF
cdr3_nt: TGTGCCAGCAGTCGGGACCTACCTACGGGGGAGCAGTACTTC

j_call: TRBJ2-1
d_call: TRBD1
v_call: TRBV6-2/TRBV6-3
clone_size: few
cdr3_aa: CASSADRGVSIINEQFF
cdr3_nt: TGTGCCAGCAGTGCGGACAGGGGGGTATCCATTATCAATGAGCAGTTCTTC

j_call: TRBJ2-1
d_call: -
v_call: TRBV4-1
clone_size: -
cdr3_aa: CASSQARWEHEQFF
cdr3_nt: TGCGCCAGCAGCCAAGCTCGGTGGGAGCATGAGCAGTTCTTC

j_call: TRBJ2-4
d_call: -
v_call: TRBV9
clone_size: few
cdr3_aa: CASSVEGGLEYF
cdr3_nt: TGTGCCAGCAGCGTAGAGGGGGGACTTGAATACTTC

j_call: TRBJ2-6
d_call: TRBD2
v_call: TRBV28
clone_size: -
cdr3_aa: CASSLSGLAGFSGANVLTF
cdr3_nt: TGTGCCAGCAGTTTATCGGGACTAGCGGGGTTTTCTGGGGCCAACGTCCTGACTTTC

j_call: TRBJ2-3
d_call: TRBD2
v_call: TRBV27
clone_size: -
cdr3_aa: CATKRTSGIWSDTQYF
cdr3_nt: TGTGCCACTAAAAGGACTAGCGGGATCTGGTCTGATACGCAGTATTTT

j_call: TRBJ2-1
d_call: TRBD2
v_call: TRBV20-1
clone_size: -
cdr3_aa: CSAPASGRTYNEQFF
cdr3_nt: TGCAGTGCTCCGGCTAGCGGGAGGACTTACAATGAGCAGTTCTTC

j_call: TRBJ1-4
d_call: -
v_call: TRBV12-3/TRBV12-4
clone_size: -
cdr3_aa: CASKGQINAKLFF
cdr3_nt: TGTGCCAGCAAAGGACAGATAAATGCAAAACTGTTTTTT

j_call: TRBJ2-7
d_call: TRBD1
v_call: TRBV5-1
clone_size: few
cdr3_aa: CASSLMDRSSYEQYF
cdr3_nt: TGCGCCAGCAGCTTGATGGACAGGAGCTCCTACGAGCAGTACTTC

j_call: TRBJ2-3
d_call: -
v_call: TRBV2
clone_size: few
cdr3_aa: CASEGTTDTQYF
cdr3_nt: TGTGCCAGCGAGGGTACAACAGATACGCAGTATTTT

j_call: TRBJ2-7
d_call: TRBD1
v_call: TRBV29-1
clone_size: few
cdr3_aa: CSVEIPGQGTYEQYF
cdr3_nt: TGCAGCGTTGAGATCCCGGGACAGGGAACCTACGAGCAGTACTTC

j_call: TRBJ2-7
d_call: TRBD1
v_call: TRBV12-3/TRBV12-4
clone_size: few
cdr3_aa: CASRGTGSHYEQYF
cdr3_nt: TGTGCCAGCAGAGGGACAGGGTCCCACTACGAGCAGTACTTC

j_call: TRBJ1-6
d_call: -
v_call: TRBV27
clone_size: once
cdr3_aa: CASSSRSFSPLHF
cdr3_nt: TGTGCCAGCAGTTCCAGATCCTTCTCACCCCTCCACTTT

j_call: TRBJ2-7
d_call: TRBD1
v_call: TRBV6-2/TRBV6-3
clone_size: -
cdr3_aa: CASSSPGTGVGEQYF
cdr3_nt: TGTGCCAGCAGTTCTCCCGGGACAGGGGTTGGTGAGCAGTACTTC

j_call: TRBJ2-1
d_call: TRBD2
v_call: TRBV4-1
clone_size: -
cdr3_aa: CASSQGRARREPKYNEQFF
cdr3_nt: TGCGCCAGCAGCCAAGGCAGGGCCCGGCGGGAGCCCAAATACAATGAGCAGTTCTTC

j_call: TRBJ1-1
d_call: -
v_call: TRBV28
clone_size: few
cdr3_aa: CASSLRGGIATEAFF
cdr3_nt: TGTGCCAGCAGTTTAAGAGGGGGGATCGCCACTGAAGCTTTCTTT

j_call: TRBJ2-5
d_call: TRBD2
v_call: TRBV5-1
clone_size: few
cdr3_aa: CASSETSGIGAETQYF
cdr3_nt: TGCGCCAGCAGCGAGACTAGCGGGATAGGGGCAGAGACCCAGTACTTC